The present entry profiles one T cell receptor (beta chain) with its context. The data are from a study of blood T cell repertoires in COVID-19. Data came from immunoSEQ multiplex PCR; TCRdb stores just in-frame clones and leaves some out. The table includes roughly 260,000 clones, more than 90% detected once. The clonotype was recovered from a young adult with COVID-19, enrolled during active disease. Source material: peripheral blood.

The CDR3 nucleotides read TGCGCCAGCAGCCAAGATAGAGGGACAGGGCAAGAGACCCAGTACTTC. It codes for CASSQDRGTGQETQYF. This rearrangement joins TRBV4-3 to TRBJ2-5; 9 nucleotides align to TRBD1. The CDR3 spans 16 residues. The germline CDR1 and CDR2 sequences are LGHNA and YSLEER. Unmatched junction bases numbered 4, after V lost 0 bases and J lost 2 bases.